This TCR beta chain emerged from a study of blood T cells in healthy people across ages. Together with a sample-barcoded 5' primer, a J-beta primer mix was included in a second PCR lasting about 6 to 12 cycles. The template-switch adaptor, which had 12 random nucleotides, put a tag on each cDNA molecule. TCRdb re-called the 5' RACE reads with MiXCR, one entry per CDR3 protein. The sample consists of roughly 1,800,000 distinct CDR3 sequences, roughly 50% of them appearing once. Germline lookup yields CDR1 MNHNY and CDR2 SVGAGI (reference sequence). V trimming: 11 bases; J trimming: 5 bases; junction bases outside the gene matches: 8. CDR3 size: 13 residues.

The chain links TRBV6-6 to TRBJ1-5, with 8 bases identical to TRBD1. Input material: blood. This TCR came from a woman in her thirties or forties in good health. The CDR3 bases are TGTGCCGGCAAGGACAGGGAGGATCAGCCCCAGCATTTT. Encoded protein: CAGKDREDQPQHF.